The 16 T cell receptor beta chains below come from one sample, sequenced in a study of beta chain features in type 1 diabetes. The authors reverse transcribed all of the isolated RNA, so sequencing captured expressed TCRB transcripts. Generated by immunoSEQ multiplex PCR, the TCRdb table keeps only in-frame clones and is missing some. The table records 620,000 or so clones, 15% to 18% of them present only once. The sample consisted of naive CD4+ T cells from blood. Receptors were obtained from a man aged 18 to 29 in good health.

This clone was counted only a few times. This sample also contains other DNA sequences that code for the same CDR3. This chain joins TRBV20-1 and TRBJ2-7, with D unclear. CDR1 is DFQATT, CDR2 SNEGSKA, per germline (reference sequence). There are 11 residues in the CDR3. V dropped 1 base and J dropped 4 bases, with 5 bases sitting between them. Written as DNA, the CDR3 is TGCAGTGCTAGAGTTAATTACGAGCAGTACTTC. It codes for CSARVNYEQYF.

The genes are TRBV7-9 and TRBJ2-1; D might be TRBD1 or TRBD2, each matching 6 bases. This CDR3 has 15 residues. V gave up 2 bases and J gave up 8 bases, with 16 bases separating them. CDR1 SEHNR and CDR2 FQNEAQ come from the germline V gene (reference sequence). CDR3 amino acids: CASSLKWPRGDEQFF. The CDR3 DNA reads as TGTGCCAGCAGCTTAAAATGGCCTAGGGGGGATGAGCAGTTCTTC.

With respect to this clone: This sample includes further DNA sequences coding for the same CDR3. This sequence joins TRBV7-9 and TRBJ2-5; TRBD1 or TRBD2 may be the D gene (5 bases each). There are 13 residues in the CDR3. CDR1 and CDR2 (germline): SEHNR, FQNEAQ (reference sequence). V shed 3 bases and J shed 4 bases, with 9 bases lying between them. In DNA form, the CDR3 reads TGTGCCAGCAGCTTCAGTGGGGGAGAGACCCAGTACTTC. It yields the protein CASSFSGGETQYF. The variable domain in full, completed from reference TRBV7-9 and TRBJ2-5, reads DTGVSQNPRHKITKRGQNVTFRCDPISEHNRLYWYRQTLGQGPEFLTYFQNEAQLEKSRLLSDRFSAERPKGSFSTLEIQRTEQGDSAMYLCASSFSGGETQYFGPGTRLLVL.

The J gene is TRBJ2-3, the V gene TRBV18; the D gene is possibly TRBD2 (6 bases). CDR3 length equals 16 residues. CDR1 KGHSH and CDR2 LQKENI come from the germline V gene. Trimming took off 4 bases at V and 0 bases at J, with 14 bases between the two ends. The CDR3 coding sequence is TGTGCCAGCTCACTGCGGGACGGCCCTAGCACAGATACGCAGTATTTT. It specifies CASSLRDGPSTDTQYF.

The chain uses TRBV7-2 and TRBJ2-2; 14 nucleotides align to TRBD2. With V trimmed by 11 bases and J by 7 bases, 6 bases remained unmatched. This CDR3 contains 14 residues. CDR1 SGHTA and CDR2 FQGNSA come from the germline V gene. CDR3 protein: CAYSTSGRVGELFF. CDR3 nucleotides: TGTGCCTACTCGACTAGCGGGAGGGTCGGGGAGCTGTTTTTT.

V usage is TRBV7-6 and J usage is TRBJ1-1; D gene ambiguous. Germline lookup yields CDR1 SGHVS and CDR2 FNYEAQ. Trimming took off 0 bases at V and 4 bases at J, with 12 bases between the two ends. This CDR3 has 15 residues. The CDR3 loop is CASSLAEQVGTEAFF. The CDR3 nucleotides are TGTGCCAGCAGCTTAGCCGAGCAGGTGGGCACTGAAGCTTTCTTT.

This chain uses TRBV5-1 with TRBJ2-2, with D possibly TRBD1 on 6 matching bases. The CDR3 is made up of 15 amino acids. Trimming pared 0 bases from V and 5 bases from J, leaving 11 bases between. From germline, CDR1 is SGHRS and CDR2 YFSETQ. The chain's CDR3 is CASSLAERGTGELFF. CDR3 sequence (DNA): TGCGCCAGCAGCTTGGCTGAGAGGGGGACCGGGGAGCTGTTTTTT. The full variable domain, rest sourced from reference TRBV5-1 and TRBJ2-2, is KAGVTQTPRYLIKTRGQQVTLSCSPISGHRSVSWYQQTPGQGLQFLFEYFSETQRNKGNFPGRFSGRQFSNSRSEMNVSTLELGDSALYLCASSLAERGTGELFFGEGSRLTVL.

This chain connects TRBV10-3 to TRBJ1-2; D gene unclear. This CDR3 has 14 amino acids. Germline CDR1 reads ENHRY; CDR2 reads SYGVKD. V gave up 8 bases and J gave up 2 bases, with 15 bases separating them. This CDR3 is CAIAPGSSNYGYTF. The CDR3 DNA reads as TGTGCCATCGCCCCGGGGAGTTCCAACTATGGCTACACCTTC.

This chain's CDR3 is CASSRGGSPEAFF. DNA for the CDR3: TGTGCCAGCAGCCGAGGGGGCAGCCCTGAAGCTTTCTTT. The chain uses TRBV7-9 and TRBJ1-1; 7 bases are shared with TRBD1. The CDR3 has 13 amino acids. CDR1 SEHNR and CDR2 FQNEAQ come from the germline V gene (reference sequence). V dropped 5 bases and J dropped 6; count of bases not matched to a gene: 6. The entire variable domain, with the rest obtained from reference TRBV7-9 and TRBJ1-1, is as follows: DTGVSQNPRHKITKRGQNVTFRCDPISEHNRLYWYRQTLGQGPEFLTYFQNEAQLEKSRLLSDRFSAERPKGSFSTLEIQRTEQGDSAMYLCASSRGGSPEAFFGQGTRLTVV.

This clone was recorded a few times. The V gene is TRBV6-7, the J gene TRBJ1-1; D remains ambiguous. Being an ORF, TRBV6-7 has a function that is uncertain. The V end was cut by 0 bases, the J end by 4 bases, with 6 bases between. The CDR3 is made up of 13 amino acids. CDR3 sequence reads: CASSYSQGTEAFF. The CDR3, as DNA: TGTGCCAGCAGTTACTCACAAGGCACTGAAGCTTTCTTT.

This chain connects TRBV5-1 to TRBJ2-5; possible D gene TRBD2, 7 bases. Germline V lookup: CDR1 SGHRS, CDR2 YFSETQ. The CDR3 covers 14 residues. Trimming cost V 3 bases and J 2 bases, with 11 bases left between them. In nucleotides, the CDR3 is TGCGCCAGCAGCTCGGGGAGGGGGCAAGAGACCCAGTACTTC. It is translated as CASSSGRGQETQYF.

This clone appeared a few times. This chain links TRBV28 with TRBJ2-7; TRBD2 matches 8 bases. The CDR3 totals 14 residues. Unmatched junction bases numbered 4, after V lost 6 bases and J lost 0 bases. The germline gives CDR1 MDHEN, CDR2 SYDVKM. CDR3 protein: CASRRLASSYEQYF. The CDR3 DNA reads as TGTGCCAGCAGAAGACTAGCGAGCTCCTACGAGCAGTACTTC.

The sample holds a few counts of this clone. The rearrangement joins TRBV7-2 to TRBJ2-3; D is ambiguous. Trimming took 3 bases from V and 2 from J, leaving 12 bases between them. The CDR3 totals 15 residues. Per germline, CDR1 SGHTA and CDR2 FQGNSA. CDR3 coding DNA: TGTGCCAGCAGCTTTCTGGGCTACGACACAGATACGCAGTATTTT. Translated: CASSFLGYDTDTQYF.

The V call is TRBV29-1, the J call TRBJ2-7; possibly TRBD1 for D (6 bases). V lost 4 bases and J lost 4, with 14 bases in between. This CDR3 spans 13 amino acids. The V gene's germline CDR1 is SQVTM and CDR2 ANQGSEA. CDR3: CSVGVQGGYEQYF. In DNA form, the CDR3 reads TGCAGCGTTGGAGTACAGGGCGGGTACGAGCAGTACTTC.

This rearrangement joins TRBV10-3 to TRBJ1-6; 8 nucleotides agree with TRBD1. The V segment lost 7 bases and the J segment 6 bases; nucleotides outside the gene matches: 5. The length of the CDR3 is 14 residues. CDR1 is ENHRY and CDR2 is SYGVKD in the germline V gene. As DNA, the CDR3 is TGTGCCATCAACTCAGGGGGCGTTAATTCACCCCTCCACTTT. Encoded protein: CAINSGGVNSPLHF.

This clone was counted once. The chain combines TRBV4-3 with TRBJ1-2, with a tentative D call TRBD1 (6 bases). Germline V lookup: CDR1 LGHNA, CDR2 YSLEER. Trimming pared 3 bases from V and 2 bases from J, leaving 13 bases between. The CDR3 sequence is 15 residues long. The CDR3 is CASSHGSQGNYGYTF. The CDR3 DNA reads as TGCGCCAGCAGCCACGGATCACAGGGAAACTATGGCTACACCTTC.